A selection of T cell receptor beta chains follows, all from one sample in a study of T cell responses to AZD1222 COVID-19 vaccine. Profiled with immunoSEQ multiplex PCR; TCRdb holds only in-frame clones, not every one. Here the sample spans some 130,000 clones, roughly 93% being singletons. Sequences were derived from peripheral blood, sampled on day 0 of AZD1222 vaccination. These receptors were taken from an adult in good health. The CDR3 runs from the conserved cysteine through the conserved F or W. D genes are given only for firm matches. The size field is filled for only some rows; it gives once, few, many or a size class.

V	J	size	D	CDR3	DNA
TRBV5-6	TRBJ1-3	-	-	CASSSVSGNTIYF	TGTGCCAGCAGCTCAGTCTCTGGAAACACCATATATTTT
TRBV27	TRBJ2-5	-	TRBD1	CASTPLSGTGGRETQYF	TGTGCCAGCACCCCCCTTAGCGGGACAGGGGGCCGGGAGACCCAGTACTTC
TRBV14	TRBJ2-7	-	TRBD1	CASSQGLTGGVYEQYF	TGTGCCAGCAGCCAAGGTCTGACAGGGGGCGTTTACGAGCAGTACTTC
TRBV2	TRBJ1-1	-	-	CASIIWGAEAFF	TGTGCCAGCATTATTTGGGGGGCAGAAGCTTTCTTT
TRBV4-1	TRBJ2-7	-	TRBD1	CASSQKQGTYEQYF	TGCGCCAGCAGCCAAAAACAGGGGACCTACGAGCAGTACTTC
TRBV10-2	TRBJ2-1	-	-	CASSPRRGGRSYNEQFF	TGCGCCAGCAGTCCTAGGAGGGGCGGAAGGTCCTACAATGAGCAGTTCTTC
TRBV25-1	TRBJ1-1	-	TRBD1	CASDRGPGTEAFF	TGTGCCAGCGACAGGGGTCCCGGCACTGAAGCTTTCTTT
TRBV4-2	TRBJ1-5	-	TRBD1	CASSQDREAQPQHF	TGTGCCAGCAGCCAGGACAGGGAGGCTCAGCCCCAGCATTTT
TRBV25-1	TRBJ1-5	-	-	CASQPSEGFNQPQHF	TGTGCCAGTCAACCGTCCGAAGGATTCAATCAGCCCCAGCATTTT
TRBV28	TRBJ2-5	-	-	CASSLGGSQETQYF	TGTGCCAGCAGTTTAGGTGGGTCCCAAGAGACCCAGTACTTC
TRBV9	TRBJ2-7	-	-	CASSSQQGYEQYF	TGTGCCAGCAGCTCGCAACAGGGTTACGAGCAGTACTTC
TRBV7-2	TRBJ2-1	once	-	CASSLERQAYNEQFF	TGTGCCAGCAGCTTAGAGCGACAGGCCTACAATGAGCAGTTCTTC
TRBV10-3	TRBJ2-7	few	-	CAISEQGPYEQYF	TGTGCCATCAGTGAACAGGGACCCTACGAGCAGTACTTC
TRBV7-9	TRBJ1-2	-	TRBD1	CASRKQGAQHGYTF	TGTGCCAGCAGAAAACAGGGGGCGCAGCATGGCTACACCTTC
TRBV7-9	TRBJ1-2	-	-	CASSFGRQADYGYTF	TGTGCCAGCAGCTTTGGGCGGCAGGCCGACTATGGCTACACCTTC
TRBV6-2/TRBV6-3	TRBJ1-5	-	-	CASSSLNSNQPQHF	TGTGCCAGCAGTTCTCTCAATAGCAATCAGCCCCAGCATTTT
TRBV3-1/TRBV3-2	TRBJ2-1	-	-	CASSQEVGADEQFF	TGTGCCAGCAGCCAAGAGGTCGGGGCCGATGAGCAGTTCTTC
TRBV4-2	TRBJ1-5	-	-	CASSQATVGRGYNQPQHF	TGTGCCAGCAGCCAAGCCACCGTTGGGAGGGGGTATAATCAGCCCCAGCATTTT
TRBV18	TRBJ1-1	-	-	CASSSGHDSEAFF	TGTGCCAGCTCATCCGGCCACGACTCTGAAGCTTTCTTT
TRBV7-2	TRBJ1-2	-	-	CASSSAARGRAYGYTF	TGTGCCAGCAGCTCAGCTGCGCGGGGTCGTGCCTATGGCTACACCTTC
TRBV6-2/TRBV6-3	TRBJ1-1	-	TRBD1	CASSYLTGGEAFF	TGTGCCAGCAGTTACCTCACAGGGGGAGAAGCTTTCTTT
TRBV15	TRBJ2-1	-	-	CATSRDPYSGNEQFF	TGTGCCACCAGCAGAGATCCCTATTCGGGCAATGAGCAGTTCTTC
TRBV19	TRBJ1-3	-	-	CASVDFSSGNTIYF	TGTGCCAGTGTTGACTTTAGCTCTGGAAACACCATATATTTT
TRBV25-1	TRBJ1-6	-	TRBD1	CASSQGAFSPLHF	TGTGCCAGCAGTCAGGGGGCGTTTTCACCCCTCCACTTT
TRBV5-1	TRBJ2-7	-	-	CASSLESGAYEQYF	TGCGCCAGCAGCTTGGAATCGGGGGCCTACGAGCAGTACTTC
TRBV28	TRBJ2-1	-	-	CASKEDYSYNEQFF	TGTGCCAGCAAAGAGGACTACTCCTACAATGAGCAGTTCTTC
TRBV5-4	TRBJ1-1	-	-	CASSLDIKDREAFF	TGTGCCAGCAGCTTGGATATAAAAGATCGGGAGGCTTTCTTT
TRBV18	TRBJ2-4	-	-	CASSPAGVDIQYF	TGTGCCAGCTCACCAGCAGGGGTGGACATTCAGTACTTC
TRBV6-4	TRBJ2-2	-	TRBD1	CASSRDRETGELFF	TGTGCCAGCAGTCGGGACAGGGAAACCGGGGAGCTGTTTTTT
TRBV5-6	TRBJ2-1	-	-	CASSSNSVHEQFF	TGTGCCAGCAGCTCAAATAGTGTACATGAGCAGTTCTTC
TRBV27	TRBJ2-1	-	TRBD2	CASSLGPSGTYNEQFF	TGTGCCAGCAGTTTAGGGCCTAGCGGAACCTACAATGAGCAGTTCTTC
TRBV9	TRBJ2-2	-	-	CASSVAQGRPDTGELFF	TGTGCCAGCAGCGTAGCTCAGGGTCGTCCGGACACCGGGGAGCTGTTTTTT
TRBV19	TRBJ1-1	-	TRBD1	CATHRGSLTEAFF	TGTGCCACTCACAGGGGATCATTAACTGAAGCTTTCTTT
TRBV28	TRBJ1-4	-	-	CASSLWVSNEKLFF	TGTGCCAGCAGTTTATGGGTCTCTAATGAAAAACTGTTTTTT
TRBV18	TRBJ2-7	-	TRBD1	CASSPGTGGTYEQYF	TGTGCCAGCTCACCAGGGACAGGGGGCACCTACGAGCAGTACTTC
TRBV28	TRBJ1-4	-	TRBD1	CASSLLSAGGTGEKLFF	TGTGCCAGCAGTTTATTGTCGGCAGGGGGCACAGGAGAAAAACTGTTTTTT
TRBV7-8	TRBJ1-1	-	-	CASSHPWTEAFF	TGTGCCAGCAGCCACCCGTGGACTGAAGCTTTCTTT
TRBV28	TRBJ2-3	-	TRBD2	CASSQPTSGLTDTQYF	TGTGCCAGCAGTCAACCGACTAGCGGGCTCACAGATACGCAGTATTTT
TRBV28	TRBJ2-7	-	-	CASSLSEGISYEQYF	TGTGCCAGCAGTTTAAGCGAGGGTATCTCCTACGAGCAGTACTTC
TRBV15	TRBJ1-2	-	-	CATSRGTGYGYTF	TGTGCCACCAGCAGGGGCACAGGGTATGGCTACACCTTC
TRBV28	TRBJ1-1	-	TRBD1	CASSSAGTGETEAFF	TGTGCCAGCAGTTCGGCCGGGACAGGGGAAACTGAAGCTTTCTTT
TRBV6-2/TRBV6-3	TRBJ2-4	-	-	CASSQSGLAKNIQYF	TGTGCCAGCAGCCAAAGCGGGTTAGCCAAAAACATTCAGTACTTC
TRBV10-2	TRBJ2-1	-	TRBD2	CASSGTSGRAQPPYNEQFF	TGCGCCAGCAGTGGGACTAGCGGGAGGGCACAACCTCCCTACAATGAGCAGTTCTTC
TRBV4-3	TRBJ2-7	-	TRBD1	CASSQVGQGAYEQYF	TGCGCCAGCAGCCAGGTCGGACAGGGAGCCTACGAGCAGTACTTC
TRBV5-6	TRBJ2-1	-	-	CASTRAGTYNEQFF	TGTGCCAGCACCCGGGCGGGCACGTACAATGAGCAGTTCTTC
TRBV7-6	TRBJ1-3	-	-	CASSPLQGRYSGNTIYF	TGTGCCAGCAGCCCCCTACAGGGACGATACTCTGGAAACACCATATATTTT
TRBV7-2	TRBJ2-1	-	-	CASSLALGGPYNEQFF	TGTGCCAGCAGCTTAGCGTTGGGGGGGCCCTACAATGAGCAGTTCTTC
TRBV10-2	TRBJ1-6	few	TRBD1	CASSVDPGQGYRPLHF	TGCGCCAGCAGTGTGGATCCGGGACAGGGCTATCGACCCCTCCACTTT
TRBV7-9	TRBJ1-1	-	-	CASSLGSSRFEAFF	TGTGCCAGCAGCTTGGGGTCCTCACGTTTTGAAGCTTTCTTT
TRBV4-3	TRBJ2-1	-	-	CASSQKAMSSYNEQFF	TGCGCCAGCAGCCAAAAGGCGATGAGCTCCTACAATGAGCAGTTCTTC
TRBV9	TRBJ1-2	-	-	CASSDRVYGYTF	TGTGCCAGCAGCGACAGGGTGTACGGCTACACCTTC
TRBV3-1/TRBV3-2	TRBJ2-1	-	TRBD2	CASSHRLAGRNNEQFF	TGTGCCAGCAGCCATCGACTAGCGGGAAGAAACAATGAGCAGTTCTTC
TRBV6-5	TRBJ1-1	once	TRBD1	CASRPTRDRVQAFF	TGTGCCAGCCGCCCCACCCGGGACAGGGTACAAGCTTTCTTT
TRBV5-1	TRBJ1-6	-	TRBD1	CASRGGGSPLHF	TGCGCCAGCAGAGGGGGCGGTTCACCCCTCCACTTT
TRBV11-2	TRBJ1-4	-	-	CASSPTAGSQRANEKLFF	TGTGCCAGCAGCCCAACGGCCGGGAGCCAGAGGGCTAATGAAAAACTGTTTTTT